This TCR beta chain was sequenced during a study of blood T cell repertoires in COVID-19. Background on the study: Spain, Italy and the United States supplied samples that represented acute and convalescent COVID-19. The analysed material was cDNA or gDNA that came from T cells, B-cell-depleted T cells, or PBMCs.

Trimming removed 5 bases at V and 0 bases at J, with 11 bases between. Germline V gene data show CDR1 as SGHVS and CDR2 as FNYEAQ. The CDR3 is 14 amino acids. Assay used: immunoSEQ multiplex PCR; TCRdb lists only in-frame clones, some missing. This sample has about 110,000 clones, with around 81% found just once. The J gene is TRBJ2-7, the V gene TRBV7-6; unclear D gene. Sequenced sample: peripheral blood. The source of this sequence is a human donor in a cohort sampled during active or convalescent COVID-19. CDR3 sequence: CASSPTPDSYEQYF. The CDR3, as DNA: TGTGCCAGCAGCCCCACCCCAGACTCCTACGAGCAGTACTTC.